The sequence of this T cell receptor beta chain was determined in a study of PD-1 blockade in mismatch repair-deficient tumors. Assay used: immunoSEQ multiplex PCR; TCRdb lists only in-frame clones, some missing. The sample lists about 38,000 clones; more than 75% were seen once. With 1 base removed from V and 5 bases from J, the gap between germline ends came to 8 bases. The CDR3 consists of 13 residues. In germline, CDR1 is LNHNV, CDR2 YYDKDF (reference sequence). This clonotype originated in an adult with mismatch repair-deficient cancer. The chain links TRBV15 to TRBJ1-1; D gene uncertain. This specimen consisted of peripheral blood, obtained 4 weeks after starting pembrolizumab. The CDR3 is CATSRVGVTEAFF. CDR3 nucleotide sequence: TGTGCCACCAGCAGAGTTGGGGTTACTGAAGCTTTCTTT.